A selection of T cell receptor beta chains follows, all from one sample in a study of CD8+CD57+ T cells in acquired aplastic anemia. TCRdb called the reads again in MiXCR, with one record for every CDR3 protein. The table lists about 180,000 distinct CDR3 sequences, roughly 65% of them singletons. Source material: sorted CD4+, CD8+, or CD8+CD57+ T cells (not recorded which) from PBMCs. Source of these receptors: a human donor with aplastic anemia. Both conserved end residues are part of each CDR3. A D gene is named only where the DNA matches it firmly. The listing skips clone size in some rows; elsewhere it reads once, few, many or a size class.

d_call | clone_size | j_call | v_call | cdr3_nt | cdr3_aa
TRBD2 | NA | TRBJ2-5 | TRBV7-6 | TGTGCCAGCAGCAATAGCGGGAGTAGAGAGACCCAGTACTTC | CASSNSGSRETQYF
NA | NA | TRBJ1-1 | TRBV10-3 | TGTGCCATCAGTGAGTCTGGGGTCTTGGCTTTCTTT | CAISESGVLAFF
NA | NA | TRBJ1-3 | TRBV29-1 | TGCAGCGTACAGTACTCTGGAAACACCATATATTTT | CSVQYSGNTIYF
NA | NA | TRBJ1-6 | TRBV6-1 | TGTGCCAGCAGTACGGACCTGGGTTCACCCCTCCACTTT | CASSTDLGSPLHF
NA | NA | TRBJ2-7 | TRBV29-1 | TGCAGCGTTGAAGGGGTGGGGGGCCACAGAACCTACGAGCAGTACTTC | CSVEGVGGHRTYEQYF
TRBD2 | NA | TRBJ2-7 | TRBV20-1 | TGCAGTGCTAGAGAACTAGCGGACTACGAGCAGTACTTC | CSARELADYEQYF
NA | NA | TRBJ2-1 | TRBV9 | TGTGCCAGCAGCCCCGGCGGATCGGGGGGCGTACTCAATGAGCAGTTCTTC | CASSPGGSGGVLNEQFF
NA | NA | TRBJ1-6 | TRBV5-1 | TGCGCCAGCAGCTTGGAACAGGGAGGCTCACCCCTCCACTTT | CASSLEQGGSPLHF
TRBD1 | few | TRBJ1-1 | TRBV7-6 | TGTGCCAGCAGCTTAGCATGGGACAGTTGGAACACTGAAGCTTTCTTT | CASSLAWDSWNTEAFF
NA | NA | TRBJ2-7 | TRBV2 | TGTGCCAGCGCTTGGGACCCTCTTCGCGAGCAGTACTTC | CASAWDPLREQYF
NA | NA | TRBJ2-5 | TRBV7-7 | TGTGCCAGCAGGGGCACAGAAGGAGAGACCCAGTACTTC | CASRGTEGETQYF
TRBD1 | NA | TRBJ2-2 | TRBV12-3/TRBV12-4 | TGTGCCAGCAGTAGCGGGACAGGGCGTGAGCTGTTTTTT | CASSSGTGRELFF
TRBD1 | NA | TRBJ1-1 | TRBV10-2 | TGCGCCAGCAATCGGGACAGGGGGATGGCTTTCTTT | CASNRDRGMAFF
NA | NA | TRBJ2-7 | TRBV7-9 | TGTGCCAGCAGCAACTACAGGGACGAGCAGTACTTC | CASSNYRDEQYF
NA | NA | TRBJ2-7 | TRBV7-3 | TGTGCTAGCAGCTTAGAGTTCAACGAGCAGTACTTC | CASSLEFNEQYF
NA | NA | TRBJ2-5 | TRBV9 | TGTGCCAGCAGCGTAGGTACAGAAGAGACCCAGTACTTC | CASSVGTEETQYF
NA | many | TRBJ1-1 | TRBV12-3/TRBV12-4 | TGTGCCAGCAGCCCGACGGAGGACACTGAAGCTTTCTTT | CASSPTEDTEAFF
TRBD2 | NA | TRBJ2-5 | TRBV10-3 | TGTGCCATCAGTGAGTCTGGAACTAGCGGGGGGGCGGCCCAAGAGACCCAGTACTTC | CAISESGTSGGAAQETQYF
NA | few | TRBJ2-7 | TRBV7-8 | TGTGCCAGCAGCTTAGGTCGGGGGGCAGTGAACGAGCAGTACTTC | CASSLGRGAVNEQYF
NA | once | TRBJ2-7 | TRBV29-1 | TGCAGCGTTGAAGATCACGCGACCTACGAGCAGTACTTC | CSVEDHATYEQYF
TRBD1 | many | TRBJ1-2 | TRBV20-1 | TGCAGTGCCGGGGACAGGGGGCCGGATGGCTACACCTTC | CSAGDRGPDGYTF
TRBD1 | NA | TRBJ2-2 | TRBV19 | TGTGCCAGTAGGGGACAGGGGAGCACCGGGGAGCTGTTTTTT | CASRGQGSTGELFF
NA | NA | TRBJ2-1 | TRBV20-1 | TGCAGTGCTCCCCGGGAGATAGGGGAGACCCAGTTCTTC | CSAPREIGETQFF
NA | few | TRBJ2-7 | TRBV7-2 | TGTGCCAGCAGCTTAGTGACAGGAGAAGGCGAGCAGTACTTC | CASSLVTGEGEQYF
NA | few | TRBJ1-1 | TRBV20-1 | TGCAGTGCTCCCGGACGGCATACTGAAGCTTTCTTT | CSAPGRHTEAFF
NA | NA | TRBJ1-5 | TRBV7-9 | TGTGCCAGCAGCTTAGAAGGTGGCAGCTATAGCAATCAGCCCCAGCATTTT | CASSLEGGSYSNQPQHF
NA | NA | TRBJ1-6 | TRBV2 | TGTGCCAGCAGTGAGGAGACTAATTCACCCCTCCACTTT | CASSEETNSPLHF
NA | NA | TRBJ1-2 | TRBV7-9 | TGTGCCAGCAGCCCCGGACTCTTTAACTATGGCTACACCTTC | CASSPGLFNYGYTF
NA | NA | TRBJ1-2 | TRBV12-3/TRBV12-4 | TGTGCCAGCAGTGAGTCAGGGAACTATGGCTACACCTTC | CASSESGNYGYTF
NA | NA | TRBJ1-5 | TRBV10-2 | TGCGCCAGCAGTAAGTCTGGGGGACAGCCCCAGCATTTT | CASSKSGGQPQHF
TRBD2 | NA | TRBJ2-1 | TRBV7-8 | TGTGCCAGCAGCTTAGTTTCAGCGGGGACCTACAATGAGCAGTTCTTC | CASSLVSAGTYNEQFF
TRBD1 | NA | TRBJ1-5 | TRBV20-1 | TGCAGTGCTAGACCTGCTTGGATGGGACAGGGGGGGCATCAGCCCCAGCATTTT | CSARPAWMGQGGHQPQHF
TRBD1 | NA | TRBJ2-5 | TRBV29-1 | TGCAGCGTTGAAGTAGACAGGGATCAAGAGACCCAGTACTTC | CSVEVDRDQETQYF
TRBD1 | NA | TRBJ2-3 | TRBV5-1 | TGCGCCAGCAGCTTGCCGGGACAGGGTGCGAATGAGCAGTATTTT | CASSLPGQGANEQYF
NA | once | TRBJ1-2 | TRBV5-4 | TGTGCCAGCAGCCAAGTCCGGGCAGCTTCCTCCTATGGCTACACCTTC | CASSQVRAASSYGYTF
TRBD1 | few | TRBJ1-3 | TRBV7-2 | TGTGCCAGCAGCACTGGACAGGGCGGAAACACCATATATTTT | CASSTGQGGNTIYF
NA | NA | TRBJ2-7 | TRBV7-9 | TGTGCCAGCAGCTTTCAGAGCGAGCAGTACTTC | CASSFQSEQYF
NA | NA | TRBJ2-7 | TRBV7-3 | TGTGCCAGCAGTGAAGGAGTCTCCTACGAGCAGTACTTC | CASSEGVSYEQYF